This entry lists 13 T cell receptor beta chains sequenced from one sample in a study of T cells expressing NK-cell markers. TCRdb reanalyzed the 5' RACE reads, giving one entry per CDR3 protein sequence and no DNA. Its table lists 550,000 to 600,000 distinct CDR3 sequences. Sequencing was carried out using blood T cells: a sorted CD56 or NKG2C T cell subset, CD4+ or CD8+ T cells, or bulk PBMC T cells (not recorded which). These receptors originate from a young man in good health.

The chain recombines TRBV28 with TRBJ2-3; TCRdb designates TRBD2, a call that cannot be tested without DNA. The CDR3 covers 12 residues. Germline V CDR1 and CDR2: MDHEN, SYDVKM. The CDR3 region is CASSRGLDTQYF.

This CDR3 is CATSDFHSTAGSWYGYTF. The chain employs TRBV24-1 and TRBJ1-2. The V gene's germline CDR1 is KGHDR and CDR2 SFDVKD. The CDR3 is made up of 18 amino acids.

V and J are TRBV6-5 and TRBJ1-4. Per germline, CDR1 MNHEY and CDR2 SVGAGI. The CDR3 totals 13 residues. This CDR3 is CASRRIAGEKLFF.

V and J are TRBV7-8 and TRBJ2-7; TCRdb's D call of TRBD1 is untestable without DNA. The germline gives CDR1 SGHVS, CDR2 FQNEAQ. The CDR3 spans 15 residues. CDR3: CASSLVAGGSMEQYF.

The rearrangement uses TRBV20-1 and TRBJ2-5; checking the TCRdb D call of TRBD1 is not possible without DNA. The germline CDR1 and CDR2 sequences are DFQATT and SNEGSKA (reference sequence). The CDR3 is made up of 15 amino acids. CDR3 in amino acids: CSARGQGAREETQYF.

The V gene is TRBV27, the J gene TRBJ2-2; no DNA is available, so the TRBD2 call from TCRdb remains unchecked. The V gene's germline CDR1 is MNHEY and CDR2 SMNVEV (reference sequence). CDR3 size: 16 residues. The chain's CDR3 is CASSLRQGEQTGELFF.

The V gene is TRBV4-2, the J gene TRBJ2-2; TCRdb designates TRBD2, a call that cannot be tested without DNA. The CDR3 consists of 18 residues. The germline CDR1 and CDR2 sequences are LGHNA and YNFKEQ. This CDR3 is CASSQVPGLAEPTGELFF.

This chain uses TRBV6-5 with TRBJ2-7. Germline V CDR1 and CDR2: MNHEY, SVGAGI. The CDR3 sequence is 13 residues long. The CDR3 here is CASSSPGSYEQYF.

V gene TRBV6-5 combines with J gene TRBJ1-4; the TCRdb call, TRBD1, lacks DNA for checking. Germline CDR1 is MNHEY and CDR2 is SVGAGI. This CDR3 contains 15 residues. This chain's CDR3 is CASSYGGQGPKKLFF.

V gene TRBV6-1 combines with J gene TRBJ2-3; TCRdb proposes TRBD2, but this gene call is untestable without DNA. The CDR3 has 19 amino acids. Per the germline V gene, CDR1 is MNHNS and CDR2 is SASEGT. The CDR3 sequence: CASSALPPHNGGGTDTQYF.

The chain is built from TRBV7-8 and TRBJ2-7; no DNA is available, so the TRBD2 call from TCRdb remains unchecked. This CDR3 region has 14 residues. CDR1 is SGHVS, CDR2 FQNEAQ, per germline. The CDR3 reads CASRPSGRIYEQYF.

The V and J genes are TRBV9 and TRBJ1-3; as DNA is missing, the TRBD1 call by TCRdb cannot be tested. CDR3 length equals 18 residues. The germline V gene encodes CDR1 SGDLS and CDR2 YYNGEE. This chain's CDR3 is CASSVGPPTGLSGNTIYF. Together with reference TRBV9 and TRBJ1-3, the CDR3 gives the full variable domain: DSGVTQTPKHLITATGQRVTLRCSPRSGDLSVYWYQQSLDQGLQFLIQYYNGEERAKGNILERFSAQQFPDLHSELNLSSLELGDSALYFCASSVGPPTGLSGNTIYFGEGSWLTVV.

This CDR3 is CASSLDAGVTDTQYF. The V gene is TRBV12-3 or TRBV12-4, the J gene TRBJ2-3; the TCRdb call, TRBD2, lacks DNA for checking. The CDR3 has 15 amino acids.